The entry below gives a single TCR beta chain sequence along with its context. Its antigen is not identified. J lost 4 bases, V lost 1 base, and 4 bases had no gene match. CDR1 is LGHNA, CDR2 YNFKEQ, per germline. The CDR3 runs to 15 residues. TCRdb re-analysed the 5' RACE reads in MiXCR, keeping a single row per CDR3 protein. The top ten hold roughly 3.3% of the sample, which has over 250,000 distinct CDR3 sequences, about 5.2% seen once. This entry comes from a study of T cells after yellow fever vaccination. Broader study findings: In post-booster samples, most primary-vaccination clones reappeared (approximately 95% CD4, approximately 91% CD8). A weaker secondary response peaked on day 5, the primary on day 15.

This receptor was taken from a man between 18 and 29 years old who received the YFV17D yellow fever vaccine. This specimen was CD4+ T cells sorted from PBMCs, taken on the day of the yellow fever booster vaccination. The V and J genes are TRBV4-2 and TRBJ1-3; 7 bases fit TRBD1. The DNA of the CDR3 is TGTGCCAGCAGCCAAGGACAGGGTGGCGGAAACACCATATATTTT. Translated: CASSQGQGGGNTIYF.